Included here is one TCR beta chain sequence, with context. The data were obtained in a study of blood T cell repertoires in COVID-19. On the study more broadly: COVID-19 samples, acute and convalescent, were from the United States, Italy and Spain.

Some clones are missing from TCRdb's copy, which holds only in-frame ones; the method was immunoSEQ multiplex PCR. This repertoire shows approximately 140,000 clones, about 86% found once; its top ten account for around 8.2%. V lost 0 bases to trimming and J lost 2 bases; unmatched junction nucleotides: 3. CDR1 is SGHRS, CDR2 YFSETQ, per germline. This CDR3 contains 16 residues. Specimen: peripheral blood. The source of this sequence is a woman aged 55-69 years with acute or convalescent COVID-19. The gene calls are TRBV5-1 and TRBJ2-1, with TRBD2 identical over 9 bases. The CDR3 sequence is CASSLVVAGAYNEQFF. As DNA, the CDR3 is TGCGCCAGCAGCTTGGTTGTAGCGGGGGCCTACAATGAGCAGTTCTTC.